Described below is a single T cell receptor (beta chain) sequence and its context. Antigen unknown. The data were obtained in a study of T cells after yellow fever vaccination. Each CDR3 protein gets one entry after TCRdb re-called the 5' RACE reads with MiXCR. Of tens of thousands of distinct CDR3 sequences in the sample, over 7.5% are singletons; the top ten hold around 38%. General observations from the study: The study noted that FACS-sorted repertoires could contain abundant clonotypes contaminating from the bulk population.

The specimen was CD8+ T cells sorted from PBMCs, collected on the day of the yellow fever booster vaccination. This receptor was taken from a man aged 30 to 39 who received the YFV17D yellow fever vaccine.

CDR3 in amino acids: CSVWSTGELFF. The CDR3 nucleotides are TGCAGCGTGTGGAGCACCGGGGAGCTGTTTTTT. This chain connects TRBV29-1 to TRBJ2-2; no clear D gene. Germline V gives CDR1 SQVTM, CDR2 ANQGSEA. This CDR3 is 11 amino acids long. V was trimmed by 6 bases and J by 4 bases, leaving 6 bases between them.